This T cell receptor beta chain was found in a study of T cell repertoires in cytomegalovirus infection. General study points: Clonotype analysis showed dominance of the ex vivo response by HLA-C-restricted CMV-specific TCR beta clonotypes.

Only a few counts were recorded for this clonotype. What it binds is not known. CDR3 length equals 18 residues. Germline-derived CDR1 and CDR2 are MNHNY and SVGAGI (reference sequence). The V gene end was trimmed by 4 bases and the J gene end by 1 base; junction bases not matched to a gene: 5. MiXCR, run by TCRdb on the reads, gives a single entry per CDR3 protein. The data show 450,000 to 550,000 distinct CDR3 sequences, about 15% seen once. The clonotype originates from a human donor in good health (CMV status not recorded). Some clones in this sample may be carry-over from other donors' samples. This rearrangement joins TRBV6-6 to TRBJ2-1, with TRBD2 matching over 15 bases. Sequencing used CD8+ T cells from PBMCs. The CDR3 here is CASSLGLAGGGSYNEQFF. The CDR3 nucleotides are TGTGCCAGCAGTTTGGGACTAGCGGGAGGAGGATCCTACAATGAGCAGTTCTTC.